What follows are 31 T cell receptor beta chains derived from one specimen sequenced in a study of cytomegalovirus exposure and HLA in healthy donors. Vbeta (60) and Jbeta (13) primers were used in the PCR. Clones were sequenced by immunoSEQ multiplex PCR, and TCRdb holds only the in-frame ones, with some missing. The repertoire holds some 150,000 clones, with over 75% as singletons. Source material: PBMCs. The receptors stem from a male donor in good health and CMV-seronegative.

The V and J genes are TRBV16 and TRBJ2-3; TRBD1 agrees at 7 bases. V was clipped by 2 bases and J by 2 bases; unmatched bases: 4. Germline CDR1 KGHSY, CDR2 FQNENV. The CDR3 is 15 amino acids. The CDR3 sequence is CASSQQGDPTDTQYF. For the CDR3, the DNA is TGTGCCAGCAGCCAACAGGGGGACCCCACAGATACGCAGTATTTT.

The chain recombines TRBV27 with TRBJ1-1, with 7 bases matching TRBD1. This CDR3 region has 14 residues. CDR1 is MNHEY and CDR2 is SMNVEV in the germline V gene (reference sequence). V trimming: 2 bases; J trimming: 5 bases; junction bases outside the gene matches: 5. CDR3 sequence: CASSLKGAATEAFF. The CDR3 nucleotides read TGTGCCAGCAGTTTAAAGGGGGCGGCAACTGAAGCTTTCTTT.

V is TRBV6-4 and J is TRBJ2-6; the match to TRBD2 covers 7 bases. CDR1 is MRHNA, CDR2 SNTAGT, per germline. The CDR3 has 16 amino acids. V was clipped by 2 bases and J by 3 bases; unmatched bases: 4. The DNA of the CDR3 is TGTGCCAGCAGTGACCGGGAGGAAGGTGGGGCCAACGTCCTGACTTTC. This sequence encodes CASSDREEGGANVLTF.

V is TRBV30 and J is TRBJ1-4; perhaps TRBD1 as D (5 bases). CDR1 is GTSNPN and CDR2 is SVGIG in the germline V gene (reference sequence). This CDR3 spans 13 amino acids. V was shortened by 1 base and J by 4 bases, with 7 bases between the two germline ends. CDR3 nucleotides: TGTGCCTGGAGTGGACAGATTAATGAAAAACTGTTTTTT. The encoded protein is CAWSGQINEKLFF.

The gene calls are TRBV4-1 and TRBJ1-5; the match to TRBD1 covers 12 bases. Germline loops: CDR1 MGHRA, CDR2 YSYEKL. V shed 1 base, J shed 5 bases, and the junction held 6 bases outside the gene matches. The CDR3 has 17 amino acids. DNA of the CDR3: TGCGCCAGCAGCCAAGGGAGGGGGACAGGGGGCGATCAGCCCCAGCATTTT. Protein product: CASSQGRGTGGDQPQHF.

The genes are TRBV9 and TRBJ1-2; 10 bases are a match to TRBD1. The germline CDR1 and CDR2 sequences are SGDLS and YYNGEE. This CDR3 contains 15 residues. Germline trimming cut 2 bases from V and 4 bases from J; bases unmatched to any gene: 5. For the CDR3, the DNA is TGTGCCAGCAGCGTCGGACAGGGGGGCGCCTATGGCTACACCTTC. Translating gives CASSVGQGGAYGYTF.

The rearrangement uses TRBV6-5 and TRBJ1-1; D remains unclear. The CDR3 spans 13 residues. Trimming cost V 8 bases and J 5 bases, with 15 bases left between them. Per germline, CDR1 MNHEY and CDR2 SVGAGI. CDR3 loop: CASLYTPGTEAFF. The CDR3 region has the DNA TGTGCCAGCCTTTACACCCCCGGGACTGAAGCTTTCTTT.

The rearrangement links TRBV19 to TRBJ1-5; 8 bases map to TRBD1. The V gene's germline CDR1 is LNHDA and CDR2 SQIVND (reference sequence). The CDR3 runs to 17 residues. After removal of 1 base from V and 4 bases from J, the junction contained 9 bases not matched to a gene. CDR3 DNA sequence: TGTGCCAGTAGTATAGCAGGAGGGACAGGAGGTAATCAGCCCCAGCATTTT. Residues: CASSIAGGTGGNQPQHF.

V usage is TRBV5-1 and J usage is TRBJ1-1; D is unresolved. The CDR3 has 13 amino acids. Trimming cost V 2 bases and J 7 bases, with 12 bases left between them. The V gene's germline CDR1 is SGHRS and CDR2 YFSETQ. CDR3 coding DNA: TGCGCCAGCAGCTTTCTGTCGTTTAATGAAGCTTTCTTT. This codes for CASSFLSFNEAFF.

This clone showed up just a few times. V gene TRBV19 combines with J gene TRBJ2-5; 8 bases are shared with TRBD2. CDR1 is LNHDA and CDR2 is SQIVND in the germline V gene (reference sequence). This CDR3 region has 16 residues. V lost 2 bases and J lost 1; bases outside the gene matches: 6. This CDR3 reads CASSIRSAGGQETQYF. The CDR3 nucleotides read TGTGCCAGTAGTATACGTTCCGCGGGGGGCCAAGAGACCCAGTACTTC.

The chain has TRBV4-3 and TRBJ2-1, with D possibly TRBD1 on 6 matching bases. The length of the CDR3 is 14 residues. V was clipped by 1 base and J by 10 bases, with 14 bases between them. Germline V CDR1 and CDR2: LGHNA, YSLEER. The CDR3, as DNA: TGCGCCAGCAGCCAAGGGGGGCTTCTTGAGGAGCAGTTCTTC. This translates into CASSQGGLLEEQFF.

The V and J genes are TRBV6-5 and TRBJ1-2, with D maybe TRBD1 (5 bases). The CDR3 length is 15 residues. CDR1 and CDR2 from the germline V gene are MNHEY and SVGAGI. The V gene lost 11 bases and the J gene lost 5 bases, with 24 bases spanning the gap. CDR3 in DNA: TGTGCCCGCACCACAGAGGACAATTCCGTATATGGCTACACCTTC. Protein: CARTTEDNSVYGYTF.

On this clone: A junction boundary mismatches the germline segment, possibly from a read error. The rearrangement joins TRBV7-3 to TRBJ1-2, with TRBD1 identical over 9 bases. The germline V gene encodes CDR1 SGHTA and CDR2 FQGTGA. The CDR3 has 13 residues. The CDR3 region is CAGSLGTGLSYTF. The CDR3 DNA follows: TGTGCCGGCAGCCTGGGGACAGGGTTGAGTTACACCTTC.

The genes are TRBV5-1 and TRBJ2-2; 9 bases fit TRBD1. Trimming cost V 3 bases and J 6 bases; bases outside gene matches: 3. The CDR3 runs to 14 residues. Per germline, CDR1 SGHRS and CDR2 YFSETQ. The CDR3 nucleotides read TGCGCCAGCAGCTCGACAGGGGGATCCGGGGAGCTGTTTTTT. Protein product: CASSSTGGSGELFF. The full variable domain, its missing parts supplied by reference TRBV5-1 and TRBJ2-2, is KAGVTQTPRYLIKTRGQQVTLSCSPISGHRSVSWYQQTPGQGLQFLFEYFSETQRNKGNFPGRFSGRQFSNSRSEMNVSTLELGDSALYLCASSSTGGSGELFFGEGSRLTVL.

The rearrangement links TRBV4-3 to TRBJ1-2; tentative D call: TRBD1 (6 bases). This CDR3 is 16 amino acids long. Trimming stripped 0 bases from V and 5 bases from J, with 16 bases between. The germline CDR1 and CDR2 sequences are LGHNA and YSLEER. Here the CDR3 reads CASSQDGGGAWYGYTF. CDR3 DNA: TGCGCCAGCAGCCAAGATGGTGGGGGGGCATGGTATGGCTACACCTTC.

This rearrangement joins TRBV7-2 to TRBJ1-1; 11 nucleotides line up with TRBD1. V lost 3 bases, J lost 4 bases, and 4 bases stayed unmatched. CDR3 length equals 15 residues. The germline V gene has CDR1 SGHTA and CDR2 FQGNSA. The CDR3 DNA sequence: TGTGCCAGCAGCTTTCGGACAGGGGGCGGCACTGAAGCTTTCTTT. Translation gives CASSFRTGGGTEAFF.

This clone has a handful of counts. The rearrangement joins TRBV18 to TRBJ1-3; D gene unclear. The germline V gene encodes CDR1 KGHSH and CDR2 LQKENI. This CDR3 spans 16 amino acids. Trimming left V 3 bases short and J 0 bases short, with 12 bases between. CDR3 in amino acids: CASSPVRQSSGNTIYF. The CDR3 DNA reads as TGTGCCAGCTCACCCGTGAGGCAGTCCTCTGGAAACACCATATATTTT.

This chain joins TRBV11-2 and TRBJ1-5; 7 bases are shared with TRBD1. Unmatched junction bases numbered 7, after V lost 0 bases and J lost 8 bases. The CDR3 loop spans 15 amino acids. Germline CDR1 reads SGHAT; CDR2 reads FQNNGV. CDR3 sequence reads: CASSLDSTGSKPQHF. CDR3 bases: TGTGCCAGCAGCTTAGATTCGACAGGGTCAAAGCCCCAGCATTTT.

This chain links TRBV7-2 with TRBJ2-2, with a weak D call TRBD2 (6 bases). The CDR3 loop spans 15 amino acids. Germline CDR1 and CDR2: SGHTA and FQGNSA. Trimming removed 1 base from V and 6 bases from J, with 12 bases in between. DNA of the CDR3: TGTGCCAGCAGCTTAGAAGTCGGGAGCTCCGGGGAGCTGTTTTTT. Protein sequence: CASSLEVGSSGELFF.

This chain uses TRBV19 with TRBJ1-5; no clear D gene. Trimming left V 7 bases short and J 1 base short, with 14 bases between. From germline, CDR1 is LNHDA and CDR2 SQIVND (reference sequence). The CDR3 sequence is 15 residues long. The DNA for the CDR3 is TGTGCCAGTATAGGCGGGTCACAGAGCAATCAGCCCCAGCATTTT. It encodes CASIGGSQSNQPQHF.

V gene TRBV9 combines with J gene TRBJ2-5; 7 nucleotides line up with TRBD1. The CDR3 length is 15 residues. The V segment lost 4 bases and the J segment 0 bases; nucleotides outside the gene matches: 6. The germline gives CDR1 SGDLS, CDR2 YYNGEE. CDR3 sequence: CASSPGTEYQETQYF. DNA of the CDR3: TGTGCCAGCAGCCCCGGGACAGAGTACCAAGAGACCCAGTACTTC.

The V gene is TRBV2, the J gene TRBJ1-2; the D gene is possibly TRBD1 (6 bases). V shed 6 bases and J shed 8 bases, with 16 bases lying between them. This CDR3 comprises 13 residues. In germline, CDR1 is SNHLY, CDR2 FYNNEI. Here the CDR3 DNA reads TGTGCCAGCAGGTCACAGGTGACAGGAGGCTACACCTTC. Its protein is CASRSQVTGGYTF.

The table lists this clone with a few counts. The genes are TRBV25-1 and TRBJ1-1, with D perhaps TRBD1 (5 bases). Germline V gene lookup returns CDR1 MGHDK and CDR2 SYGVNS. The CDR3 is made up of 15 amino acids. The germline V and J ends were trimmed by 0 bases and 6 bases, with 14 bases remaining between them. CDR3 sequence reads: CASSEYNNRQSEAFF. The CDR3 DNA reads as TGTGCCAGCAGTGAATATAACAACCGACAGTCTGAAGCTTTCTTT.

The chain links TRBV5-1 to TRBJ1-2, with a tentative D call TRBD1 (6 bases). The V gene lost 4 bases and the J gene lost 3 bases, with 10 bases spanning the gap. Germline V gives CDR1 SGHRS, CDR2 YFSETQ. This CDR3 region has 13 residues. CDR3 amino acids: CASSADRYYGYTF. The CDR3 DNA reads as TGCGCCAGCAGCGCAGACAGGTACTATGGCTACACCTTC.

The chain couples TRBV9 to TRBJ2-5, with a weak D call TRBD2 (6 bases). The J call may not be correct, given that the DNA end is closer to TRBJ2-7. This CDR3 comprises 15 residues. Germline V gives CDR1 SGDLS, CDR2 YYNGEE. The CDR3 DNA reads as TGTGCCAGCAGCGTAGTTCCGGGGGACTCCTACGAGCAGTACTTC. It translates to CASSVVPGDSYEQYF.

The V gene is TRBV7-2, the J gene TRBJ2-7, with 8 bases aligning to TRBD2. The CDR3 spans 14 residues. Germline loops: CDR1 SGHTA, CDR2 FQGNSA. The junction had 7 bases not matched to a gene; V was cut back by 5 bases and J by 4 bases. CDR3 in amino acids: CASSLSGTGYEQYF. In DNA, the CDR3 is TGTGCCAGCAGCCTTAGCGGGACCGGGTACGAGCAGTACTTC. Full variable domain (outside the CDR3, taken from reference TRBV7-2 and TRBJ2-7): GAGVSQSPSNKVTEKGKDVELRCDPISGHTALYWYRQSLGQGLEFLIYFQGNSAPDKSGLPSDRFSAERTGGSVSTLTIQRTQQEDSAVYLCASSLSGTGYEQYFGPGTRLTVT.

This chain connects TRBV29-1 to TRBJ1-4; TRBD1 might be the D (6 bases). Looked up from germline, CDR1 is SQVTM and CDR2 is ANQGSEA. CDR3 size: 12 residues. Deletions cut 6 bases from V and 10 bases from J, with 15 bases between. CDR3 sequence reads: CSVSQGGAKLFF. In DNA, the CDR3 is TGCAGCGTGAGCCAAGGGGGGGCAAAACTGTTTTTT.

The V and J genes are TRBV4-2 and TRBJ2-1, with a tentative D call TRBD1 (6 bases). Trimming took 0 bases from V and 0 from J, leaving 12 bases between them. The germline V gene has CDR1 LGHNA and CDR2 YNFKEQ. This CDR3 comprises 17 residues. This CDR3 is CASSQERQEISYNEQFF. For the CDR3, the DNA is TGTGCCAGCAGCCAAGAACGACAGGAAATCTCCTACAATGAGCAGTTCTTC.

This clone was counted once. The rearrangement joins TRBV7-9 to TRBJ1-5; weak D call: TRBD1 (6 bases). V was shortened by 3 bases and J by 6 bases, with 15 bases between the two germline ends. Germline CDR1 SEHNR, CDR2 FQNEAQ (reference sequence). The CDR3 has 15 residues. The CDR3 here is CASSLGDRMSQPQHF. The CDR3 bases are TGTGCCAGCAGCTTGGGTGACAGGATGAGTCAGCCCCAGCATTTT.

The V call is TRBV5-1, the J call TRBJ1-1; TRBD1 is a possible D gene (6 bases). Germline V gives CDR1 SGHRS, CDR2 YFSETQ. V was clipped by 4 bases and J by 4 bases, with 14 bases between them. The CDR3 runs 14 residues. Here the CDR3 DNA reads TGCGCCAGCAGCACCGGACAGTTGCGCACTGAAGCTTTCTTT. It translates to CASSTGQLRTEAFF.

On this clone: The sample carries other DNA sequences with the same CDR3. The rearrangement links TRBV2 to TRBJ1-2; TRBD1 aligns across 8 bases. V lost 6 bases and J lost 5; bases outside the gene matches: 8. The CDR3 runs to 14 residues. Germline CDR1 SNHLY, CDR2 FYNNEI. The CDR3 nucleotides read TGTGCCAGCAGCGCGACAGGGGTGTGGTATGGCTACACCTTC. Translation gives CASSATGVWYGYTF.